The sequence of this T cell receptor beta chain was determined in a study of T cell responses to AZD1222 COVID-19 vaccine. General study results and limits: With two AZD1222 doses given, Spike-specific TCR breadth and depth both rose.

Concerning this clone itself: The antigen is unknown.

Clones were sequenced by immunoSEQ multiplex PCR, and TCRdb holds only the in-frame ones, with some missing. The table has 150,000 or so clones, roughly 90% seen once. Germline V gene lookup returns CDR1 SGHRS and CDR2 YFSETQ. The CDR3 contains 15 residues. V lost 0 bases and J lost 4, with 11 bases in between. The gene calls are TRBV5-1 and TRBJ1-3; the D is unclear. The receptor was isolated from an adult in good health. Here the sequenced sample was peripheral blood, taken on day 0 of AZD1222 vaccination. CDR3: CASSLASGYGNTIYF. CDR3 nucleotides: TGCGCCAGCAGCTTGGCCTCGGGGTACGGAAACACCATATATTTT.